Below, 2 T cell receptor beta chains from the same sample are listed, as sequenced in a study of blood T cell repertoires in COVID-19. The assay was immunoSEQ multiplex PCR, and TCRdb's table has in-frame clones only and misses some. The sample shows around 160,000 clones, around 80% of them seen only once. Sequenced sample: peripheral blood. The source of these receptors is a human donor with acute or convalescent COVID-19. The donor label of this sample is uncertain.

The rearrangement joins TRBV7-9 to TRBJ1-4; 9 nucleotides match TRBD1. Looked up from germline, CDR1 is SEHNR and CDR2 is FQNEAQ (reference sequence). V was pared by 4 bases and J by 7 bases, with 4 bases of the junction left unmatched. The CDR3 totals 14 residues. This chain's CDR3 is CASSSTGGGEKLFF. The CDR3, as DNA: TGTGCCAGCAGCTCCACAGGGGGCGGTGAAAAACTGTTTTTT.

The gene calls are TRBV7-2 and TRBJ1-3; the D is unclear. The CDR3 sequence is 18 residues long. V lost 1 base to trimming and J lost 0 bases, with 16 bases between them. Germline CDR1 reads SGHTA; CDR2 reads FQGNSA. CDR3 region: CASSLEAIGGNSGNTIYF. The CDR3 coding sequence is TGTGCCAGCAGCTTAGAAGCAATTGGCGGAAACTCTGGAAACACCATATATTTT.